These 16 T cell receptor beta chains came from one sample sequenced in a study of T-cell memory formation after mild COVID-19 (dated by TCRdb to about 2021). Library creation used 5' RACE. Sequencing took place on an Illumina NovaSeq 6000. The public sequencing data were trimmed at Q25 with fastp and processed into clonotypes with MiXCR by TCRdb, which kept only in-frame beta chains. Every entry covers one CDR3 protein and lists the most common genes and DNA from its rows. The table for this sample lists about 350,000 distinct CDR3 sequences; roughly an eighth of them were counted only once. Of the sample, roughly 20% is held by the ten largest clones. Specimen: PBMCs or a T cell subset sorted from them (not recorded which). Receptors were obtained from a man younger than 35 who had mild COVID-19 (a few samples of this study predate the infection). The sample titles of this study are shuffled in the database, so cell type and time point are left out; the donor was told from shared clones.

This sequence joins TRBV20-1 and TRBJ2-5; 9 bases line up with TRBD2. Germline CDR1 DFQATT, CDR2 SNEGSKA (reference sequence). The CDR3 totals 18 residues. J was trimmed by 2 bases and V by 0 bases; bases with no gene match: 13. In DNA, the CDR3 is TGCAGTGCTAGAGATAGAGATCTAGCGGGGTTTCTGCAAGAGACCCAGTACTTC. Its protein product is CSARDRDLAGFLQETQYF.

Many counts were recorded for this clonotype. The chain has TRBV20-1 and TRBJ1-6; possible D gene TRBD1, 5 bases. With 0 bases removed from V and 2 bases from J, the gap between germline ends came to 14 bases. The length of the CDR3 is 17 residues. Looked up from germline, CDR1 is DFQATT and CDR2 is SNEGSKA (reference sequence). The DNA of the CDR3 is TGCAGTGCTAGAGATCCAAGACACAGGACCTATAATTCACCCCTCCACTTT. Translated: CSARDPRHRTYNSPLHF.

The chain carries TRBV7-2 and TRBJ2-2, with D maybe TRBD2 (6 bases). V lost 4 bases to trimming and J lost 4 bases, with 10 bases between them. CDR3 length equals 14 residues. Looked up from germline, CDR1 is SGHTA and CDR2 is FQGNSA. The CDR3 reads CASSSGLATGELFF. The CDR3 DNA reads as TGTGCCAGCAGCTCGGGACTCGCCACCGGGGAGCTGTTTTTT. The entire variable domain, with the rest obtained from reference TRBV7-2 and TRBJ2-2, is as follows: GAGVSQSPSNKVTEKGKDVELRCDPISGHTALYWYRQSLGQGLEFLIYFQGNSAPDKSGLPSDRFSAERTGGSVSTLTIQRTQQEDSAVYLCASSSGLATGELFFGEGSRLTVL.

This clonotype turned up a few times. The chain couples TRBV24-1 to TRBJ1-5, with 8 nucleotides matching TRBD1. Looked up from germline, CDR1 is KGHDR and CDR2 is SFDVKD. Trimming at V came to 4 bases and at J to 4 bases, leaving 5 bases not matched to a gene. CDR3 length: 15 amino acids. The CDR3 sequence is CATSDGTGPNQPQHF. The DNA for the CDR3 is TGTGCCACCAGTGACGGGACAGGCCCAAATCAGCCCCAGCATTTT.

This clonotype was found a few times. The chain is built from TRBV7-2 and TRBJ2-1; 11 nucleotides agree with TRBD1. V gave up 5 bases and J gave up 7 bases; unmatched junction bases: 10. The CDR3 consists of 16 residues. CDR1 SGHTA and CDR2 FQGNSA come from the germline V gene. CDR3 in amino acids: CASSLRPGQGVNEQFF. The CDR3 DNA follows: TGTGCCAGCAGCCTCCGGCCGGGACAGGGGGTTAATGAGCAGTTCTTC.

Ten or more counts support this clonotype. The rearrangement uses TRBV28 and TRBJ2-3, with 11 positions matching TRBD1. Germline V CDR1 and CDR2: MDHEN, SYDVKM. Trimming cost V 2 bases and J 5 bases; bases outside gene matches: 3. This CDR3 has 15 residues. CDR3 in amino acids: CASSLPGQGVDTQYF. The DNA for the CDR3 is TGTGCCAGCAGTTTACCGGGACAGGGGGTAGATACGCAGTATTTT.

This clonotype was counted between two and nine times. V and J are TRBV11-2 and TRBJ2-5; the D is unclear. Germline assignment: CDR1 SGHAT and CDR2 FQNNGV. The germline V and J ends were trimmed by 3 bases and 1 base, with 12 bases remaining between them. This CDR3 is built from 15 residues. The DNA for the CDR3 is TGTGCCAGCAGCTTTTGGCAGGAAGTCCAAGAGACCCAGTACTTC. This gives the protein CASSFWQEVQETQYF.

The V gene is TRBV5-1, the J gene TRBJ2-3; D unresolved. V was shortened by 5 bases and J by 2 bases, with 12 bases between the two germline ends. The CDR3 length is 14 residues. CDR1 and CDR2 (germline): SGHRS, YFSETQ. CDR3 sequence reads: CASSLRVSTDTQYF. DNA of the CDR3: TGCGCCAGCAGTTTACGCGTTTCCACAGATACGCAGTATTTT.

This clonotype was counted only a few times. The chain joins TRBV12-3 or TRBV12-4 to TRBJ2-7; D unresolved. The V gene lost 3 bases and the J gene lost 4 bases, with 13 bases spanning the gap. There are 14 residues in the CDR3. CDR3 DNA sequence: TGTGCCAGCAGTTTTGGCCTACACCGGTACGAGCAGTACTTC. Translated, it gives CASSFGLHRYEQYF.

V is TRBV10-3 and J is TRBJ1-1, with TRBD1 matching 7 bases. The CDR3 contains 14 residues. Germline CDR1 is ENHRY and CDR2 is SYGVKD. V gave up 6 bases and J gave up 4 bases; unmatched junction bases: 8. CDR3 bases: TGTGCCATCAGGCCCGGACAGGCTGGCACTGAAGCTTTCTTT. It translates to CAIRPGQAGTEAFF.

The chain employs TRBV4-1 and TRBJ1-5; D is unclear. In germline, CDR1 is MGHRA, CDR2 YSYEKL. Trimming removed 4 bases at V and 0 bases at J, with 13 bases between. This CDR3 comprises 16 residues. CDR3 bases: TGCGCCAGCAGCCCATTTCGCGGGAATAGCAATCAGCCCCAGCATTTT. Its protein is CASSPFRGNSNQPQHF.

The table lists this clonotype with a few counts. The chain joins TRBV5-1 to TRBJ2-3; D possibly matches TRBD1 or TRBD2 (6 bases each). This CDR3 spans 18 amino acids. Germline V gene lookup returns CDR1 SGHRS and CDR2 YFSETQ. Deletions cut 1 base from V and 4 bases from J, with 22 bases between. Written as DNA, the CDR3 is TGCGCCAGCAGCTTGAAGGCAGGAGGGACAACCTATGCAGATACGCAGTATTTT. Protein sequence: CASSLKAGGTTYADTQYF.

The rearrangement joins TRBV6-1 to TRBJ2-5; D remains unclear. CDR1 MNHNS and CDR2 SASEGT come from the germline V gene. V was pared by 1 base and J by 5 bases, with 11 bases between. This CDR3 has 14 residues. CDR3 loop: CASSEERGVETQYF. CDR3 nucleotides: TGTGCCAGCAGTGAAGAACGTGGGGTGGAGACCCAGTACTTC.

There are a few counts of this clonotype. The rearrangement links TRBV7-2 to TRBJ1-5; TRBD1 matches at 7 bases. CDR3 length: 14 amino acids. V was pared by 6 bases and J by 7 bases, with 9 bases of the junction left unmatched. CDR1 and CDR2 (germline): SGHTA, FQGNSA. The CDR3 DNA is TGTGCCAGCAGAGCTACAGGGGTTGGACAGCCCCAGCATTTT. Protein sequence: CASRATGVGQPQHF.

The chain recombines TRBV7-2 with TRBJ1-2, with a tentative D call TRBD1 (5 bases). The V gene's germline CDR1 is SGHTA and CDR2 FQGNSA. V lost 1 base to trimming and J lost 8 bases, with 14 bases between them. There are 14 residues in the CDR3. CDR3 nucleotide sequence: TGTGCCAGCAGCTTAGGGGGCCCTCGTAGGGGCTACACCTTC. This encodes CASSLGGPRRGYTF.

There are a few counts of this clonotype. The chain employs TRBV4-3 and TRBJ2-1; D may be TRBD2 (6 bases). V lost 0 bases, J lost 10 bases, and 10 bases lay in between. Germline CDR1 reads LGHNA; CDR2 reads YSLEER. The CDR3 contains 13 residues. DNA of the CDR3: TGCGCCAGCAGCCAAGAAGGGAGCGGGGAGCAGTTCTTC. This gives the protein CASSQEGSGEQFF.